One sample yielded the 8 T cell receptor beta chains listed below, sequenced in a study of CD8+ T cells in alopecia areata. As to treatment: oral pan-JAK inhibitor, 5-10 mg twice daily. Sequencing used cDNA as its template, made by extracting RNA and reverse transcribing it. The method was immunoSEQ multiplex PCR; TCRdb's version includes in-frame clones alone and lacks a portion of them. The sample gives about 190,000 clones, more than 55% of which show up once; 0.65% to 0.7% is in the top ten. The sequencing used CD4+ T cells sorted from blood, collected at week 4, from a patient treated with tofacitinib. These receptors originate from a human donor with alopecia areata.

The chain employs TRBV6-5 and TRBJ2-7; D may match TRBD1 or TRBD2 (5 bases each). Germline lookup yields CDR1 MNHEY and CDR2 SVGAGI. Trimming stripped 0 bases from V and 8 bases from J, with 17 bases between. The CDR3 is 15 residues long. The CDR3 coding sequence is TGTGCCAGCAGTTACTCGGGACCTTCATCCGGGCAGCAGTACTTC. Encoded protein: CASSYSGPSSGQQYF.

This clone was picked up one time. CDR3 amino acids: CATSKPLDSYEQYF. For the CDR3, the DNA is TGTGCCACCAGTAAACCCTTAGACAGCTACGAGCAGTACTTC. The rearrangement joins TRBV15 to TRBJ2-7; a possible D gene is TRBD1 (5 bases). V dropped 6 bases and J dropped 3 bases, with 15 bases sitting between them. There are 14 residues in the CDR3. CDR1 is LNHNV, CDR2 YYDKDF, per germline (reference sequence).

This clone was counted only a few times. The chain recombines TRBV29-1 with TRBJ2-1; D not resolved. This CDR3 is 9 amino acids long. Deletions cut 4 bases from V and 10 bases from J, with 5 bases between. Germline V CDR1 and CDR2: SQVTM, ANQGSEA. The DNA of the CDR3 is TGCAGCGTTGGTAGCGAGCAGTTCTTC. Its translation is CSVGSEQFF.

There are a few counts of this clone. The chain joins TRBV6-5 to TRBJ2-3; maybe TRBD2 (5 bases). V lost 0 bases and J 4 bases, leaving 11 bases between the germline ends. The CDR3 loop spans 15 amino acids. The germline V gene has CDR1 MNHEY and CDR2 SVGAGI. The DNA for the CDR3 is TGTGCCAGCAGTTACTCATGGACTGGCCCAGATACGCAGTATTTT. This translates into CASSYSWTGPDTQYF.

The chain links TRBV29-1 to TRBJ2-5; D is unresolved. The CDR3 sequence is 12 residues long. Germline V CDR1 and CDR2: SQVTM, ANQGSEA. Trimming took 3 bases from V and 7 from J, leaving 12 bases between them. Here the CDR3 reads CSVEVSLGTQYF. The CDR3 DNA follows: TGCAGCGTTGAGGTTAGCTTGGGGACCCAGTACTTC.

The sample holds a few counts of this clone. The rearrangement links TRBV15 to TRBJ2-2; D perhaps matches TRBD2 (6 bases). The CDR3 runs to 15 residues. V lost 9 bases to trimming and J lost 5 bases, with 19 bases between them. Per the germline V gene, CDR1 is LNHNV and CDR2 is YYDKDF (reference sequence). CDR3 DNA sequence: TGTGCCACTTTTAGGGGACTCCGGAATACCGGGGAGCTGTTTTTT. This translates into CATFRGLRNTGELFF.

CDR3 nucleotides: TGTGCCAGCAGTCCCCGTCGGGGGGGTTCTAGCGGGAACTACGAGCAGTACTTC. It codes for CASSPRRGGSSGNYEQYF. The chain carries TRBV28 and TRBJ2-7; 9 bases are a match to TRBD2. The trim removed 5 bases at V and 3 bases at J, leaving 17 bases unmatched. Germline V gene lookup returns CDR1 MDHEN and CDR2 SYDVKM. The CDR3 covers 18 residues.

The V gene is TRBV11-2, the J gene TRBJ2-1; D gene ambiguous. This CDR3 is 15 amino acids long. The V end was cut by 1 base, the J end by 0 bases, with 7 bases between. CDR1 is SGHAT and CDR2 is FQNNGV in the germline V gene. The CDR3 is CASSLVGSSYNEQFF. Here the CDR3 DNA reads TGTGCCAGCAGCTTAGTCGGAAGCTCCTACAATGAGCAGTTCTTC.